This T cell receptor beta chain is from a study of identical twins listed by TCRdb under 2016. In the study overall: To test whether fetal clonotypes persist, this study deep-sequenced TCR alpha and beta repertoires from monozygotic twins, from unrelated adults of various ages, and from cord blood. To rule out contamination, replicate twin experiments were performed at different times with different library preparation protocols.

The table lists this clonotype with a few counts. The target of this receptor is not known. No qualities accompany the bases; no much larger clone lies one base away. Every donor was a healthy Caucasian. Miltenyi CD45RO+ enrichment and human naive T-cell isolation kits were used to isolate memory (CD45RO+) and naive T cells from PBMC. Libraries came from 5' RACE. Data came from an Illumina HiSeq 2000. Template switching added a universal primer binding site, and the final cDNA carried a unique molecular identifier that allowed TCR cDNA molecules to be counted accurately. Specific primers in the conserved constant-segment region were used to synthesize first-strand cDNA for TCR alpha and beta chains. To control for contamination, each cDNA library was double barcoded with a SMART-Mk sample barcode plus Illumina barcodes. TruSeq adapter sequences along with Illumina sample barcodes were introduced in two successive PCR steps. Sequencing of the TCR alpha and beta cDNA libraries was done on the Illumina HiSeq platform using custom primers. The source study handled its data this way. Raw reads were processed with MiGEC to extract unique molecular identifiers, and MiXCR was used to determine CDR3 positions. Recombination models were inferred per individual with the repgenHMM and IGoR tools using an EM algorithm. Shared clonotypes were analyzed with the tcR package in R, and sharing was normalized by the product of cloneset sizes. To study raw recombination without the effects of thymic and clonal selection, out-of-frame nonproductive sequences were analyzed. The public reads were run again by TCRdb, first through fastp at Q25 and then through MiXCR, and only productive beta chains were kept. For every CDR3 protein sequence, its rows merge into one entry that carries the most common genes and DNA. TCRdb, not the authors, supplied the V and J calls. In this sample the table shows approximately 220,000 distinct CDR3 sequences, around 10% of which occur a single time. The ten largest clones add up to 5% to 5.5% of the sample.

Broad study findings and their caveats: Compared with coincidental sharing between unrelated individuals, an excess of low generation-probability sequences was observed among out-of-frame TCR alpha sequences shared between twins. Fewer insertions were carried by abundant cord blood beta clonotypes; a weaker similar trend was observed in young adult naive repertoires, while no such trend was observed in memory repertoires. The excess sharing between twins in beta out-of-frame sequences was weaker because fewer shared sequences reduced the signal-to-noise ratio. Because the same donors could not be followed over many years, the conclusions relied on cross-sectional statistical analysis. Zero-insertion analyses could be partly confounded by invariant T cells such as MAIT and iNKT, although diverse VJ usage argued against such confounding for most clonotypes. Out-of-frame TCR alpha sharing in monozygotic twins was systematically underestimated by recombination models, whereas sharing between unrelated individuals was in agreement with the recombination models.

The cysteine opens and the phenylalanine closes a CDR3 of 15 amino acids. Kept here is only the CDR3 DNA, which spans 45 bases and is read in frame from base 1. Ends trimmed: V by 8 bases, J by 6 bases; bases unmatched to a gene: 9. The chain employs TRBV12-3 or TRBV12-4 and TRBJ2-2, with 10 bases in between that match TRBD1. The sample comprised memory (CD45RO+) T cells sorted from blood. The cell subset or site label on this specimen signifies: CD45RO+ enriched T cells. The receptor comes from a woman under 30 in good health. CDR3 loop: CASGGTGVHPGELFF. The bases read TGTGCCAGCGGGGGGACAGGGGTCCATCCCGGGGAGCTGTTTTTT.